The next 2 T cell receptor beta chains were all read from a single sample in a study of blood T cell repertoires in COVID-19. The assay was immunoSEQ multiplex PCR, and TCRdb's table has in-frame clones only and misses some. The sample contains 150,000 to 200,000 clones, around 83% of which appear only once. What was sequenced was peripheral blood. These receptors originate from a man in his forties or fifties with active or convalescent COVID-19.

This sequence joins TRBV6-5 and TRBJ2-3; D is undetermined. The CDR3 is 12 amino acids. The germline V gene encodes CDR1 MNHEY and CDR2 SVGAGI. Trimming left V 7 bases short and J 4 bases short, with 9 bases between. The DNA of the CDR3 is TGTGCCAGCATGGCCATACCAGATACGCAGTATTTT. Encoded protein: CASMAIPDTQYF.

This clone was found once. The gene calls are TRBV6-2 or TRBV6-3 and TRBJ2-5; 8 positions agree with TRBD2. This CDR3 is built from 16 residues. J lost 0 bases, V lost 2 bases, and 5 bases had no gene match. Germline V lookup: CDR1 MNHEY, CDR2 SVGEGT. For the CDR3, the DNA is TGTGCCAGCAGTTACATAGCGGGGTCCTACCAAGAGACCCAGTACTTC. Amino acid sequence: CASSYIAGSYQETQYF.